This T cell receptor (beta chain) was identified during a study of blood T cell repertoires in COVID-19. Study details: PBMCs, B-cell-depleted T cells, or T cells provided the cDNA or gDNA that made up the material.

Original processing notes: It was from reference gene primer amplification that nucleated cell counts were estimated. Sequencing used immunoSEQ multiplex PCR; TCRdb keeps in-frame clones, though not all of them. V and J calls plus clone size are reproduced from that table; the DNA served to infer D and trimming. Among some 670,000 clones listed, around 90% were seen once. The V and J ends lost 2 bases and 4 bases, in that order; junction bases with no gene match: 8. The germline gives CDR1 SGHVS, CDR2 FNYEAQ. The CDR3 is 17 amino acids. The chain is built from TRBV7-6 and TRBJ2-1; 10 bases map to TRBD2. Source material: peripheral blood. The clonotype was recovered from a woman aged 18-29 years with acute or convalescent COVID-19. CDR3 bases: TGTGCCAGCAGCTTATCTGATAGCGGGGGGACATACAATGAGCAGTTCTTC. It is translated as CASSLSDSGGTYNEQFF. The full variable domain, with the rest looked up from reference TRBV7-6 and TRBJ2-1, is GAGVSQSPRYKVTKRGQDVALRCDPISGHVSLYWYRQALGQGPEFLTYFNYEAQQDKSGLPNDRFSAERPEGSISTLTIQRTEQRDSAMYRCASSLSDSGGTYNEQFFGPGTRLTVL.